The present entry profiles one T cell receptor (beta chain) with its context. Its antigen has not been determined. The input lacks base qualities; no much larger clone sits a single base away. These data are taken from a study of shared clonotypes between healthy human individuals (dated by TCRdb to between 2020 and 2021). Regarding the research as a whole: The cohort comprised a couple of women and a few men aged 18 to 49 years. Between about 0.9 and 8.9 billion PBMCs per donor were obtained by leukapheresis. To increase sequencing depth and limit assay-specific biases, TCR repertoire library preparation and sequencing were carried out by different laboratories using diverse techniques. For each donor, three plates each were used for CD4 naive and CD4 memory, two plates were used for CD8 naive, and one plate was used for CD8 memory. The study deeply sequenced blood TCR repertoires of several healthy adults to estimate repertoire size and the extent of clonotype sharing between individuals. The study at large found these results: Because the study included a small number of donors, the genetic and exposure-history diversity represented was limited. Sampling was restricted to blood, and TCR repertoires in tissues likely differ from the TCR repertoires found in blood. Compared with non-shared clonotypes, the clonotypes found in all four sorted-subset donors had higher generation probabilities. Rarefaction of sorted-subset datasets indicated incomplete sequencing despite the large sequencing depth. Pairwise subsampling indicated that sequencing depth was expected to affect the degree of clonotype sharing among donors. Naive subsets generally had larger estimated clonotype richness than memory subsets. Sharing across a handful of donors was observed for 5% to 6.5% of naive CD4, less than 4% of naive CD8, over 2% of memory CD4, and about 0.4% of memory CD8 clonotypes.

Using the deep immunoSEQ assay, multiplex PCR amplified TCR CDR3 regions from genomic DNA. Extracted genomic DNA from each cell subset was spread evenly across all wells of several immunoSEQ 96-well plates, with each plate serving as a replicate. For sorted subsets, around 0.2 ug genomic DNA, equal to 30,000 or so T cell genomes, was loaded into each replicate PCR. Purified libraries were quantified with a Qubit 3.0 fluorometer, sized on a Bioanalyzer 2100, and re-quantified with the KAPA Library Quantification kit. Each immunoSEQ 96-well plate was sequenced on its own single-read 150-cycle Illumina NextSeq 550 flow cell. On the study's bioinformatics: Because the immunoSEQ output held only junctional sequences and lacked quality scores, the filtering could not match the filtering applied to full-length reads. To assign V/J genes and CDR3, sequences were annotated using PyIR, a Python wrapper for IgBLAST v1.9, with IMGT germline references. Reads with weak V/J assignments (E-value above 1e-6), missing CDR3, stop codons, out-of-frame junctions, or ambiguous translated residues were removed. V3J clonotypes were defined as sequences sharing an identical inferred V gene, J gene, and CDR3 amino acid sequence. Percentage overlap between repertoires was calculated by dividing the number of shared unique clonotypes by the size of the smaller repertoire. Richness of each repertoire was evaluated using RTK rarefaction, the Chao1 estimator, and Recon v2.1 estimates of unobserved clonotypes. For all TCRbeta clonotypes obtained by the gDNA method from a handful of donors, generation probabilities were computed with OLGA. TCRdb obtained this table from immuneACCESS and retained in-frame rearrangements with V and J assigned. These tables miss some clones; where compared with another copy, unresolved V genes account for less than half of the shortfall, and the remainder is unexplained. The V and J calls and clone size were taken over from that table, and D and trimming were inferred from the DNA. Within this sample are roughly 2.4 million clones, with 90% to 97% of them counted one time only. The ten most abundant clones make up around 0.13% of the sample.

V and J lose 3 bases and 7 bases, and a span of 9 bases separates them. The CDR3 runs 12 amino acids, cysteine and phenylalanine included. Only CDR3 DNA is held: 36 bases, read in frame from base 1. Sequences MGHRA (CDR1) and YSYEKL (CDR2) are obtained from the germline V gene. The donors were healthy, HIV-negative adults who had no recently reported acute infections or vaccinations. Every donor was a Caucasian adult residing in Nashville, Tennessee, USA. CD4+ T cells were enriched by magnetic negative selection, after which naive cells were positively selected on CD45RA and the negative fraction was taken as the memory subset. After blood collection by leukapheresis, PBMCs were isolated using Ficoll-Histopaque density gradient centrifugation and then cryopreserved in the vapor phase of liquid nitrogen. Analytical flow cytometry was used to check the purity and quantity of every magnetically sorted T cell population. Each sorted fraction had its genomic DNA isolated and then quantified by UV absorbance on a Nanodrop 2000c.

The material sequenced was naive CD4+ T cells sorted from blood. In the paper's terms, the cell subset or site label means: CD45RA+ positively selected. The sequence was obtained from a man between 18 and 29 years old in good health. The chain was built from TRBV4-1 and TRBJ1-1, with the D segment identity uncertain. For the CDR3, the sequence is CASSQGSGEAFF. The bases read TGCGCCAGCAGCCAGGGATCGGGTGAAGCTTTCTTT.